This record covers a single T cell receptor (beta chain). The antigen remains unidentified. V dropped 5 bases and J dropped 6 bases, with 16 bases sitting between them. CDR1 and CDR2 (germline): SGHNT, YENEEA. This CDR3 has 14 amino acids. TCRdb's copy holds only in-frame clones and misses some; the assay was immunoSEQ multiplex PCR. This repertoire shows a few million clones, approximately 95% found once; its top ten account for about 0.41%. This specimen belongs to a study of shared clonotypes between healthy human individuals. Study observations and caveats: Non-shared clonotypes showed lower generation probabilities than clonotypes common to all four donors.

The source of this sequence is a young man in good health. Some clones in this sample may be carry-over from other donors' samples. Sequences were obtained from naive CD4+ T cells from PBMCs. Subset here: CD45RA+ positively selected. J is TRBJ1-1 and V is TRBV11-3; a weak D match, TRBD1 (6 bases). CDR3 protein: CASSPGQIPPEAFF. CDR3 sequence (DNA): TGTGCCAGCAGCCCAGGACAGATCCCCCCTGAAGCTTTCTTT.